This T cell receptor beta chain was documented in a study of blood T cell repertoires in COVID-19. Study-wide background: Both acute and convalescent COVID-19 samples were obtained from the United States, Italy and Spain. Sources were T cells, B-cell-depleted T cells, or PBMCs; the material itself was cDNA or gDNA.

Original processing notes: Using reference gene primer amplification, nucleated cell counts were estimated. The table came from immunoSEQ multiplex PCR; TCRdb's copy has only in-frame clones and leaves some out. The D gene and trimming were derived from the DNA, and the V and J assignments and clone size from that table. The sample carries over 8,500 clones, 80% to 90% recorded once. This CDR3 is built from 11 residues. The germline V gene has CDR1 DFQATT and CDR2 SNEGSKA (reference sequence). Trimming took off 7 bases at V and 5 bases at J, with 8 bases between the two ends. The chain recombines TRBV20-1 with TRBJ1-4, with a weak D call TRBD1 (6 bases). The material sequenced was peripheral blood. The origin of this receptor is a human donor in a cohort sampled during active COVID-19. This CDR3 is CSGTENEKLFF. Written as DNA, the CDR3 is TGCAGTGGGACAGAGAATGAAAAACTGTTTTTT.